Presented here are 10 T cell receptor beta chains from one specimen sequenced in a study of blood T cell repertoires in COVID-19. Assay: immunoSEQ multiplex PCR; the TCRdb copy retains only in-frame clones and omits some. This sample carries 200,000 to 250,000 clones, approximately 83% of them seen once, and the ten largest clones take 2.3%. Sequenced input: peripheral blood. The receptors here all came from a woman aged 55-70 years with acute or convalescent COVID-19.

The chain recombines TRBV9 with TRBJ2-5; 8 bases line up with TRBD2. The CDR3 extends over 14 amino acids. The trim removed 4 bases at V and 4 bases at J, leaving 6 bases unmatched. CDR1 and CDR2 (germline): SGDLS, YYNGEE. The chain's CDR3 is CASSSLAGLETQYF. As DNA, the CDR3 is TGTGCCAGCAGCTCCTTAGCGGGGCTAGAGACCCAGTACTTC.

The sample holds one count of this clone. One junction end does not reproduce the germline sequence, and a read error may be involved. The chain joins TRBV6-5 to TRBJ1-2, with 7 bases that match TRBD1. The CDR3 has 12 amino acids. Germline V CDR1 and CDR2: MNHEY, SVGAGI. CDR3 in amino acids: CASTYRGYGYTF. The CDR3 DNA follows: TGTGCCAGCACTTACAGGGGCTATGGCTACACCTTC.

The J gene is TRBJ1-1, the V gene TRBV9; D is possibly TRBD1 (5 bases). Looked up from germline, CDR1 is SGDLS and CDR2 is YYNGEE. CDR3 size: 14 residues. Trimming removed 3 bases from V and 4 bases from J, with 13 bases in between. The CDR3 coding sequence is TGTGCCAGCAGCGCCAGGGACTCCGGCACTGAAGCTTTCTTT. Protein product: CASSARDSGTEAFF.

The chain has TRBV20-1 and TRBJ2-7, with D perhaps TRBD2 (6 bases). CDR3 size: 11 residues. In germline, CDR1 is DFQATT, CDR2 SNEGSKA (reference sequence). Trimming took 6 bases from V and 5 from J, leaving 11 bases between them. The CDR3 DNA sequence: TGCAGTGCAACGGGGGTCGACGAGCAGTACTTC. Its protein is CSATGVDEQYF.

The V call is TRBV7-3, the J call TRBJ2-6, with TRBD1 identical over 10 bases. Germline V gives CDR1 SGHTA, CDR2 FQGTGA. The CDR3 totals 15 residues. V was pared by 4 bases and J by 9 bases, with 6 bases of the junction left unmatched. The CDR3: CASSSGTGALNVLTF. The CDR3 DNA reads TGTGCCAGCAGCTCCGGGACAGGGGCCCTCAACGTCCTGACTTTC.

The V gene is TRBV7-8, the J gene TRBJ1-4; tentative D call: TRBD1 (5 bases). The CDR3 runs 15 residues. Deletions cut 5 bases from V and 8 bases from J, with 18 bases between. CDR1 and CDR2 from the germline V gene are SGHVS and FQNEAQ. The CDR3 loop reads CASSTMGGKGEKLFF. Here the CDR3 DNA reads TGTGCCAGCAGCACCATGGGGGGGAAGGGAGAAAAACTGTTTTTT.

This clone was picked up one time. The chain employs TRBV9 and TRBJ1-2; the D is unclear. This CDR3 spans 12 amino acids. In germline, CDR1 is SGDLS, CDR2 YYNGEE. V lost 1 base, J lost 4 bases, and 5 bases lay in between. The CDR3 DNA follows: TGTGCCAGCAGCGTATCCCGCTATGGCTACACCTTC. Translation gives CASSVSRYGYTF.

V and J are TRBV7-9 and TRBJ1-1; TRBD1 is a possible D gene (6 bases). The CDR3 sequence is 14 residues long. V was shortened by 5 bases and J by 4 bases, with 14 bases between the two germline ends. From germline, CDR1 is SEHNR and CDR2 FQNEAQ (reference sequence). The CDR3 loop reads CASSSRGLGTEAFF. CDR3 in DNA: TGTGCCAGCAGCAGCAGGGGTTTGGGCACTGAAGCTTTCTTT.

V is TRBV2 and J is TRBJ2-1; 8 bases fit TRBD2. The germline gives CDR1 SNHLY, CDR2 FYNNEI. The CDR3 sequence is 15 residues long. With 7 bases clipped from V and 7 bases from J, the junction kept 12 bases outside the gene matches. Written as DNA, the CDR3 is TGTGCCAGCATCCCCGTAGCGGGGAGCAGAAATGAGCAGTTCTTC. This sequence encodes CASIPVAGSRNEQFF.

J is TRBJ1-1 and V is TRBV6-5; no definite D call. The ends were cut back, 4 bases at V and 1 base at J, with 10 bases in the middle. The length of the CDR3 is 14 residues. Germline CDR1 is MNHEY and CDR2 is SVGAGI. The CDR3 spells CASSSLERNTEAFF. CDR3 bases: TGTGCCAGCAGTTCTTTAGAAAGGAACACTGAAGCTTTCTTT.